The present TCR beta chain was sequenced within a study of blood T cell repertoires in COVID-19. Authors' processing steps: Nucleated cell counts were estimated from reference gene primer amplification. The method was immunoSEQ multiplex PCR; TCRdb's version includes in-frame clones alone and lacks a portion of them. That table supplies the V and J calls and clone size; D and trimming were determined from the DNA. Here the sample spans about 190,000 clones, about 80% being singletons. Germline assignment: CDR1 SGDLS and CDR2 YYNGEE. This CDR3 has 13 residues. J gave up 1 base and V 5 bases, and 0 bases lay outside the gene matches.

The sequencing input was peripheral blood. This chain joins TRBV9 and TRBJ2-3, with TRBD2 matching 8 bases. The receptor's source is a man between 60 and 75 years old with acute or convalescent COVID-19. DNA for the CDR3: TGTGCCAGCAGGACTAGCGGCACAGATACGCAGTATTTT. Residues: CASRTSGTDTQYF.